This T cell receptor beta chain was sequenced during a study of response to subunit inactivated influenza vaccine. CDR1 MNHEY and CDR2 SVGAGI come from the germline V gene. The CDR3 is made up of 14 amino acids. With 4 bases clipped from V and 5 bases from J, the junction kept 4 bases outside the gene matches. In this sample, this clonotype turned up a few times. Its matching antigen is unknown. MiXCR was run by TCRdb on the RT-PCR reads, yielding one entry per CDR3 protein. Found here are about 650,000 distinct CDR3 sequences, 13% to 15% of them singletons; the top ten hold 6.5% to 8%. Study observations and caveats: Authors proposed each seasonal influenza vaccination draws in few new T cells.

This chain joins TRBV6-5 and TRBJ2-1; TRBD2 matches 8 bases. This specimen consisted of PBMCs from blood, obtained approximately 15 days before vaccination. The source of this sequence is a man aged 50 or older who received an inactivated influenza vaccine. Here the CDR3 reads CASSSRGVDNEQFF. DNA for the CDR3: TGTGCCAGCAGTTCGCGGGGGGTCGACAATGAGCAGTTCTTC.